This is a list of T cell receptor beta chains from one sample in a study of blood T cell repertoires in COVID-19. Produced via immunoSEQ multiplex PCR; TCRdb's table is partial and in-frame only. The sample holds about 200,000 clones, roughly 87% seen once. The sample taken for sequencing was peripheral blood. Receptors were obtained from a woman aged 55-69 years with COVID-19, enrolled during active disease. The CDR3 runs from the conserved cysteine through the conserved F or W.

CDR3,J,V
CASSRTGTGGYEQYF,TRBJ2-7,TRBV14
CASSIGQGVATEAFF,TRBJ1-1,TRBV19
CASSSGQGPSGNTIYF,TRBJ1-3,TRBV27
CSASPGNTIYF,TRBJ1-3,TRBV20-1
CASSQTVGQGISPLHF,TRBJ1-6,TRBV3-1/TRBV3-2
CASSPTTSGATGELFF,TRBJ2-2,TRBV7-3
CASGRTSGSEAQYF,TRBJ2-3,TRBV5-1
CATSGQMSGADTQYF,TRBJ2-3,TRBV15
CASSSFDRFTGELFF,TRBJ2-2,TRBV5-1
CASSVVSVNEKLFF,TRBJ1-4,TRBV2
CASSQRTSRENTGELFF,TRBJ2-2,TRBV4-2
CASSQGRGAEQFF,TRBJ2-1,TRBV14
CASNLGTAWGGTEAFF,TRBJ1-1,TRBV19
CASSARANTEAFF,TRBJ1-1,TRBV10-1
CASSGHSNTGELFF,TRBJ2-2,TRBV10-2
CASSLDSTRMNTEAFF,TRBJ1-1,TRBV5-5
CAISDPRGTYNSPLHF,TRBJ1-6,TRBV10-3
CASTSDRESKPQHF,TRBJ1-5,TRBV19
CSVEGTGTPSGNTIYF,TRBJ1-3,TRBV29-1
CASRPQGVNYGYTF,TRBJ1-2,TRBV25-1
CASSLWTGAAGELFF,TRBJ2-2,TRBV2
CATSDLGQGQGNEQFF,TRBJ2-1,TRBV24-1
CASSEASPNTEAFF,TRBJ1-1,TRBV6-1
CASSQDSVTGDHGYTF,TRBJ1-2,TRBV3-1/TRBV3-2
CASSPTSGASYEQYF,TRBJ2-7,TRBV28
CASSQDGGNAGYGYTF,TRBJ1-2,TRBV4-3
CSFTTSGSELFF,TRBJ2-2,TRBV29-1
CASRDRDSNEKLFF,TRBJ1-4,TRBV2
CASSLLGQGYEQFF,TRBJ2-1,TRBV7-3
CASSHNRASYEQYF,TRBJ2-7,TRBV19
CASSLSARQFGNYGYTF,TRBJ1-2,TRBV28
CASSLGTDNQPQHF,TRBJ1-5,TRBV27
CASSSLGGSGRAPEQYF,TRBJ2-7,TRBV11-2
CASSPIRSGGARGTQYF,TRBJ2-5,TRBV9
CASSSSGQGRGNEQFF,TRBJ2-1,TRBV28
CASSLGETLSGNTIYF,TRBJ1-3,TRBV11-3
CASSLDSFSYEQYF,TRBJ2-7,TRBV7-2
CASSPEVGFYGYTF,TRBJ1-2,TRBV19
CASSPAGYANTGELFF,TRBJ2-2,TRBV5-1
CASSLSWGGPDTQYF,TRBJ2-3,TRBV27
CSTSRGLNQPQHF,TRBJ1-5,TRBV29-1
CASSGRGNSNQPQHF,TRBJ1-5,TRBV7-2